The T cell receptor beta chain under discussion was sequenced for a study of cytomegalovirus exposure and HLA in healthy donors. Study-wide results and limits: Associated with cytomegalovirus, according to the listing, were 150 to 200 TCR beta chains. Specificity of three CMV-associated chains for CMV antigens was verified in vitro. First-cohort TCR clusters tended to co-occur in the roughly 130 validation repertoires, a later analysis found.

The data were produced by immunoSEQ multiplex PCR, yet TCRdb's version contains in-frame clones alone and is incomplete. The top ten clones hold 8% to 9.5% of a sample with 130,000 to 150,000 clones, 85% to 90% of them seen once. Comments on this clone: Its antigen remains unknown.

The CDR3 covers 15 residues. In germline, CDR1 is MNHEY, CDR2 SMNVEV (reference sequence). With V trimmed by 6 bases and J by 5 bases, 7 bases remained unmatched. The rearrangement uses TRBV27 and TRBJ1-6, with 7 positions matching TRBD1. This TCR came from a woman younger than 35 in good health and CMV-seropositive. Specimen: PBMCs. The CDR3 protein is CASRLTGFDNSPLHF. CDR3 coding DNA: TGTGCCAGCAGACTGACAGGGTTCGATAATTCACCCCTCCACTTT.